This entry lists 16 T cell receptor beta chains sequenced from one sample in a study of blood T cell repertoires in COVID-19. Measured with immunoSEQ multiplex PCR; TCRdb has only the in-frame clones, and not every one. The table includes 60,000 or so clones, more than 80% detected once. Sequenced: peripheral blood. Receptors were obtained from a human donor with active COVID-19. The donor label of this sample is uncertain.

The V call is TRBV7-9, the J call TRBJ2-3; 11 bases are shared with TRBD2. Trimming cost V 1 base and J 3 bases; bases outside gene matches: 0. This CDR3 comprises 15 residues. CDR1 and CDR2 from the germline V gene are SEHNR and FQNEAQ (reference sequence). The chain's CDR3 is CASSLGLAGTDTQYF. The CDR3 DNA sequence: TGTGCCAGCAGCTTAGGACTAGCGGGGACAGATACGCAGTATTTT.

This clone was seen once. This rearrangement joins TRBV27 to TRBJ2-7; 10 nucleotides agree with TRBD2. The V gene's germline CDR1 is MNHEY and CDR2 SMNVEV (reference sequence). V trimming: 3 bases; J trimming: 5 bases; junction bases outside the gene matches: 10. The CDR3 extends over 16 amino acids. CDR3 nucleotide sequence: TGTGCCAGCAGTTTCTTCCTAGCGGGAGTCAGGGACGAGCAGTACTTC. Encoded protein: CASSFFLAGVRDEQYF.

The gene calls are TRBV9 and TRBJ1-2; unclear D gene. The CDR3 sequence is 14 residues long. The germline gives CDR1 SGDLS, CDR2 YYNGEE. With 0 bases removed from V and 6 bases from J, the gap between germline ends came to 12 bases. CDR3 in amino acids: CASSVASSYDGYTF. The CDR3 bases are TGTGCCAGCAGCGTAGCTAGCAGTTACGATGGCTACACCTTC.

This clone was detected only a few times. The chain employs TRBV7-9 and TRBJ2-2; D is unclear. Between the trimmed V and J ends, which lost 4 bases and 0 bases, there was a span of 12 bases. This CDR3 region has 16 residues. Germline V gene sequence: CDR1 SEHNR, CDR2 FQNEAQ (reference sequence). CDR3 nucleotide sequence: TGTGCCAGCAGCTCGTCAGGTAAGGCGAACACCGGGGAGCTGTTTTTT. This encodes CASSSSGKANTGELFF.

The chain uses TRBV11-2 and TRBJ2-1, with 7 bases that match TRBD2. Germline trimming cut 4 bases from V and 1 base from J; bases unmatched to any gene: 7. This CDR3 spans 16 amino acids. The V gene's germline CDR1 is SGHAT and CDR2 FQNNGV. For the CDR3, the DNA is TGTGCCAGCAGCTGGGAGCGGGATAGATCCTACAATGAGCAGTTCTTC. It is translated as CASSWERDRSYNEQFF.

The gene calls are TRBV6-2 or TRBV6-3 and TRBJ2-5, with 8 positions matching TRBD1. Trimming cost V 1 base and J 0 bases; bases outside gene matches: 7. There are 17 residues in the CDR3. Germline V gene data show CDR1 as MNHEY and CDR2 as SVGEGT. In nucleotides, the CDR3 is TGTGCCAGCAGTTACTACGGGACAGGTTATCACCAAGAGACCCAGTACTTC. It encodes CASSYYGTGYHQETQYF.

The V call is TRBV28, the J call TRBJ1-6; TRBD1 might be the D (5 bases). V lost 4 bases and J 4 bases, leaving 14 bases between the germline ends. The CDR3 covers 16 residues. Germline-derived CDR1 and CDR2 are MDHEN and SYDVKM. The CDR3 DNA is TGTGCCAGCAGTTACTCCCCGGGGGGGTATAATTCACCCCTCCACTTT. Amino acids: CASSYSPGGYNSPLHF.

The chain is built from TRBV11-2 and TRBJ2-7; the match to TRBD1 covers 12 bases. The CDR3 sequence is 14 residues long. Germline V CDR1 and CDR2: SGHAT, FQNNGV. With 8 bases clipped from V and 6 bases from J, the junction kept 8 bases outside the gene matches. The CDR3 DNA follows: TGTGCCAGCGCAGGGGGGACAGGGGGCGGCGAGCAGTACTTC. This codes for CASAGGTGGGEQYF.

The chain joins TRBV7-9 to TRBJ2-5; the D gene is possibly TRBD2 (6 bases). This CDR3 is built from 16 residues. CDR1 and CDR2 from the germline V gene are SEHNR and FQNEAQ (reference sequence). V lost 2 bases and J 0 bases, leaving 13 bases between the germline ends. CDR3 bases: TGTGCCAGCAGCTTACGTCGGGACTCCGACCAAGAGACCCAGTACTTC. This sequence encodes CASSLRRDSDQETQYF.

Only a few counts were recorded for this clone. The V gene is TRBV27, the J gene TRBJ2-7, with 8 bases aligning to TRBD1. The CDR3 extends over 15 amino acids. Germline V gene lookup returns CDR1 MNHEY and CDR2 SMNVEV (reference sequence). Trimming took 7 bases from V and 2 from J; bases not matched to a gene: 10. CDR3 protein: CASTLSWTGPYEQYF. The CDR3, as DNA: TGTGCCAGCACTCTTTCGTGGACAGGGCCCTACGAGCAGTACTTC.

Points on this clone: The identical CDR3 is also encoded by other nucleotide sequences in the sample. The chain is built from TRBV6-2 or TRBV6-3 and TRBJ2-3, with 8 bases identical to TRBD2. CDR3 length: 15 residues. Germline CDR1 reads MNHEY; CDR2 reads SVGEGT. Trimming removed 2 bases from V and 4 bases from J; junction bases left unmatched: 5. The CDR3: CASSYPGGGPDTQYF. CDR3 nucleotides: TGTGCCAGCAGTTACCCAGGCGGGGGGCCAGATACGCAGTATTTT.

The rearrangement links TRBV12-5 to TRBJ2-7, with a possible D match to TRBD1 (6 bases). Trimming pared 2 bases from V and 0 bases from J, leaving 11 bases between. Germline V gene lookup returns CDR1 LGHNT and CDR2 FRNRAP. This CDR3 is 15 amino acids long. The CDR3 DNA follows: TGTGCTAGTGGTTTGCCCCAGGACAGCTCCTACGAGCAGTACTTC. Translated: CASGLPQDSSYEQYF. The entire variable domain, with the rest obtained from reference TRBV12-5 and TRBJ2-7, is as follows: DARVTQTPRHKVTEMGQEVTMRCQPILGHNTVFWYRQTMMQGLELLAYFRNRAPLDDSGMPKDRFSAEMPDATLATLKIQPSEPRDSAVYFCASGLPQDSSYEQYFGPGTRLTVT.

The gene calls are TRBV7-2 and TRBJ1-1; a weak D match, TRBD1 (5 bases). The CDR3 has 15 residues. The germline gives CDR1 SGHTA, CDR2 FQGNSA. V was shortened by 5 bases and J by 2 bases, with 15 bases between the two germline ends. The CDR3 DNA follows: TGTGCCAGCAGCCCCCACAGGATACCAAACACTGAAGCTTTCTTT. Its translation: CASSPHRIPNTEAFF.

The chain joins TRBV12-3 or TRBV12-4 to TRBJ2-3, with D possibly TRBD1 on 5 matching bases. V lost 3 bases and J lost 6, with 7 bases in between. The length of the CDR3 is 12 residues. CDR3 coding DNA: TGTGCCAGCAGTTTTGGGGCGGATACGCAGTATTTT. Translating it yields CASSFGADTQYF.

The genes are TRBV10-2 and TRBJ2-1; 12 bases match TRBD2. Germline CDR1 is WSHSY and CDR2 is SAAADI. The CDR3 has 16 amino acids. The trim removed 5 bases at V and 9 bases at J, leaving 11 bases unmatched. The CDR3 spells CASSPPSGGAGGEQFF. The CDR3 DNA is TGCGCCAGCAGTCCCCCTAGCGGGGGGGCCGGGGGTGAGCAGTTCTTC.

The chain carries TRBV6-5 and TRBJ2-7; D unclear. Germline CDR1 MNHEY, CDR2 SVGAGI. This CDR3 contains 14 residues. V shed 6 bases and J shed 0 bases, with 12 bases lying between them. This CDR3 reads CASRAGSSSYEQYF. The CDR3 region has the DNA TGTGCCAGCAGGGCAGGCTCAAGCTCCTACGAGCAGTACTTC.